This T cell receptor beta chain was observed in a study of identical twins. Study results and caveats: Fewer insertions were carried by abundant cord blood beta clonotypes, but none was seen in memory repertoires. The models gave estimates that fell short of the out-of-frame TCR alpha sharing seen in monozygotic twins.

From germline, CDR1 is SEHNR and CDR2 FQNEAQ (reference sequence). CDR3 length: 15 amino acids. The V end was cut by 6 bases, the J end by 5 bases, with 17 bases between. Unique molecular identifiers were present on the cDNA, which also gained a universal primer site by template switching. A single record per CDR3 protein comes from TCRdb applying MiXCR to the 5' RACE reads. The table has around 680,000 distinct CDR3 sequences, more than 6.5% seen once. This clonotype occurred a few times. Its antigen remains unknown. The data were also submitted as part of a second study, on yellow fever vaccine responses in identical twins.

The clonotype was recovered from a woman between 18 and 29 years old in good health. The chain is built from TRBV7-9 and TRBJ2-1; D remains ambiguous. Sequenced material: PBMCs. The DNA for the CDR3 is TGTGCCAGCAGTACACCGTTAGGGCCTGACAATGAGCAGTTCTTC. It specifies CASSTPLGPDNEQFF. Using reference TRBV7-9 and TRBJ2-1 for the parts outside the CDR3, the full variable domain is DTGVSQNPRHKITKRGQNVTFRCDPISEHNRLYWYRQTLGQGPEFLTYFQNEAQLEKSRLLSDRFSAERPKGSFSTLEIQRTEQGDSAMYLCASSTPLGPDNEQFFGPGTRLTVL.